This TCR beta chain was captured by sequencing in a study of T cell clonotyping in hematopoietic cell transplantation. Sequencing used immunoSEQ multiplex PCR; TCRdb keeps in-frame clones, though not all of them. The data show 15,000 to 20,000 clones, 60% to 85% seen once. Study-level results: Few recipient clonotypes overlapped donors; over 95% were de novo at given depth.

Regarding time point: recipient sample about 28 days before transplant, after cytoreduction. The length of the CDR3 is 13 residues. In germline, CDR1 is SGHAT, CDR2 FQNNGV. Trimming pared 1 base from V and 7 bases from J, leaving 5 bases between. The table lists this clone with a few counts. The antigen is undetermined. The specimen was peripheral blood mononuclear cells, collected before stem cell transplant. The source is a man aged 55-75 years with acute myeloid leukemia. Some clones in this sample may be carry-over from other donors' samples. The chain couples TRBV11-2 to TRBJ1-6; D unresolved. The CDR3 reads CASSLGANSPLHF. CDR3 nucleotides: TGTGCCAGCAGCTTAGGTGCGAATTCACCCCTCCACTTT.